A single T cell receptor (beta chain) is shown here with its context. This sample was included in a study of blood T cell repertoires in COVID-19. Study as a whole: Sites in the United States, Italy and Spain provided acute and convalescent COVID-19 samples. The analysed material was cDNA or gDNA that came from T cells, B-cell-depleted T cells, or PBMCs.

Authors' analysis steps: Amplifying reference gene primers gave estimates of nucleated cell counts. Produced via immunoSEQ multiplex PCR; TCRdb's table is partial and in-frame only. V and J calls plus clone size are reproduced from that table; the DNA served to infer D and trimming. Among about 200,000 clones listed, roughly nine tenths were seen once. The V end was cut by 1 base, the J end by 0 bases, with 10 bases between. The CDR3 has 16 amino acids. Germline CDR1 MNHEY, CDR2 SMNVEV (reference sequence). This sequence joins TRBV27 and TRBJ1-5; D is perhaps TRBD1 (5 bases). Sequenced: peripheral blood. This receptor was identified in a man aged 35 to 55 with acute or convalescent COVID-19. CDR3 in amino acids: CASSLYPGLSNQPQHF. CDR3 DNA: TGTGCCAGCAGTTTATACCCAGGGCTTAGCAATCAGCCCCAGCATTTT.